This T cell receptor (beta chain) was retrieved from a study of early T cells in non-severe SARS-CoV-2 infection. On the study more broadly: Sequencing of unsorted whole blood was done on bulk RNA, leaving chains unpaired.

The CDR3 has 15 residues. Germline V lookup: CDR1 MNHEY, CDR2 SVGEGT. The ends were cut back, 4 bases at V and 10 bases at J, with 21 bases in the middle. This clonotype was found a few times. TCRdb ran MiXCR on the 5' RACE reads and lists one entry per CDR3 protein. The data contain 85,000 to 100,000 distinct CDR3 sequences, around 17% of them singletons. Sequenced: whole blood. V usage is TRBV6-2 or TRBV6-3 and J usage is TRBJ2-3, with D unresolved. This TCR was sampled from an adult who was a healthcare worker with PCR-confirmed SARS-CoV-2 infection or an uninfected control (not recorded which). CDR3 DNA sequence: TGTGCCAGCAGTTCTGACAACTACCTAGGTGAGGCGCAGTATTTT. Encoded protein: CASSSDNYLGEAQYF.